This passage covers 9 T cell receptor beta chains from one sample sequenced in a study of beta chain features in type 1 diabetes. Reverse transcribing all isolated RNA meant expressed TCRB transcripts were sequenced. Clones were read by immunoSEQ multiplex PCR, and TCRdb kept only the in-frame ones, dropping some. Of about 450,000 clones detected, more than 9.5% appear once; the ten largest clones hold more than 0.045%. The sequenced sample consisted of naive CD4+ T cells from blood. The receptors here all came from a woman younger than 30 in good health.

This clone was counted a few times. This sequence joins TRBV5-1 and TRBJ2-5; D is unclear. Germline V CDR1 and CDR2: SGHRS, YFSETQ. The V gene lost 4 bases and the J gene lost 2 bases, with 15 bases spanning the gap. The CDR3 loop spans 15 amino acids. The CDR3 coding sequence is TGCGCCAGCAGCCTTCTTCCCGGCAGGCAAGAGACCCAGTACTTC. Its translation: CASSLLPGRQETQYF.

The rearrangement joins TRBV5-4 to TRBJ2-7; possible D gene TRBD2, 5 bases. Germline CDR1 is SGHNT and CDR2 is YYREEE (reference sequence). There are 13 residues in the CDR3. V lost 4 bases, J lost 7 bases, and 15 bases lay in between. The DNA of the CDR3 is TGTGCCAGCAGCCCGGACCCAAGAGGGGAGCAGTACGTC. This gives the protein CASSPDPRGEQYV.

The sample holds a few counts of this clone. This sequence joins TRBV10-3 and TRBJ2-6; tentatively, D is TRBD1 (6 bases). Trimming left V 6 bases short and J 0 bases short, with 15 bases between. This CDR3 contains 17 residues. The germline V gene encodes CDR1 ENHRY and CDR2 SYGVKD. CDR3 region: CAIRNRDNHSGANVLTF. CDR3 DNA sequence: TGTGCCATCAGGAACCGGGACAATCACTCTGGGGCCAACGTCCTGACTTTC.

The chain links TRBV7-8 to TRBJ1-6; no definite D call. CDR3 length: 16 residues. The V end lost 1 base, the J end lost 7 bases, and 14 bases lay between the germline ends. Germline V gene sequence: CDR1 SGHVS, CDR2 FQNEAQ. The CDR3 sequence: CASSLVPGPGNSPLHF. DNA for the CDR3: TGTGCCAGCAGCTTAGTCCCGGGCCCGGGAAATTCACCCCTCCACTTT.

This clone was seen a few times. This chain uses TRBV4-2 with TRBJ2-7; 7 bases map to TRBD2. V shed 4 bases, J shed 2 bases, and the junction held 8 bases outside the gene matches. Germline V CDR1 and CDR2: LGHNA, YNFKEQ. CDR3 length: 15 residues. CDR3 sequence (DNA): TGTGCCAGCAGCCTAAGGGCTAGCGGAACCTACGAGCAGTACTTC. Translated: CASSLRASGTYEQYF.

V and J are TRBV6-6 and TRBJ2-3, with D uncertain. V lost 6 bases to trimming and J lost 1 base, with 11 bases between them. The CDR3 contains 14 residues. Germline CDR1 MNHNY, CDR2 SVGAGI (reference sequence). CDR3 nucleotide sequence: TGTGCCAGCAGGTGGGGTTCGGGCACAGATACGCAGTATTTT. As protein: CASRWGSGTDTQYF.

Only a few counts were recorded for this clone. This chain uses TRBV18 with TRBJ2-7, with D possibly being TRBD1 or TRBD2 (5 bases each). CDR1 KGHSH and CDR2 LQKENI come from the germline V gene. This CDR3 has 13 residues. Trimming stripped 2 bases from V and 4 bases from J, with 9 bases between. Here the CDR3 reads CASSPRDGYEQYV. Written as DNA, the CDR3 is TGTGCCAGCTCACCAAGGGACGGTTACGAGCAGTACGTC.

This clone was counted between two and nine times. The V and J genes are TRBV30 and TRBJ2-4, with TRBD1 matching 7 bases. The length of the CDR3 is 14 residues. Germline V gene lookup returns CDR1 GTSNPN and CDR2 SVGIG (reference sequence). The J segment lost 6 bases and the V segment lost 0 bases, leaving 5 bases of the junction unmatched. CDR3 residues: CAWSVRAGGNIQYF. The CDR3 DNA reads as TGTGCCTGGAGTGTAAGGGCAGGGGGAAACATTCAGTACTTC.

The chain employs TRBV7-2 and TRBJ2-7; D is ambiguous. The CDR3 consists of 13 residues. Trimming took 5 bases from V and 2 from J, leaving 10 bases between them. CDR1 and CDR2 from the germline V gene are SGHTA and FQGNSA. CDR3 bases: TGTGCCAGCAGCGATGACCGCCCCTACGAGCAGTACTTC. This encodes CASSDDRPYEQYF.